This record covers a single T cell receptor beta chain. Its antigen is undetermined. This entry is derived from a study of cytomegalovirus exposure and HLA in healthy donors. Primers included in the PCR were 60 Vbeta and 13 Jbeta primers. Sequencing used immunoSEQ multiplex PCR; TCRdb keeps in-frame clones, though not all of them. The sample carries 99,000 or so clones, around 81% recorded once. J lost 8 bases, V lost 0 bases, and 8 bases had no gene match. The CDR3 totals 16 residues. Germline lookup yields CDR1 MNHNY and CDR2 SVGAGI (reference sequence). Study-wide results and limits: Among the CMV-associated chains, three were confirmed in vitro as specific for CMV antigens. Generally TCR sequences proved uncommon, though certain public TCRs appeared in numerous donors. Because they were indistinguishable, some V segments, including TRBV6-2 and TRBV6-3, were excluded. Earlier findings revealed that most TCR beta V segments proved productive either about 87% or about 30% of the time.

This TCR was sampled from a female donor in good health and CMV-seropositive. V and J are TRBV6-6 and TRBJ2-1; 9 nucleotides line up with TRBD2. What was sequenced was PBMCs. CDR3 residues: CASSYSSLAGFDEQFF. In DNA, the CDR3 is TGTGCCAGCAGTTACTCGAGTCTAGCGGGATTTGATGAGCAGTTCTTC.